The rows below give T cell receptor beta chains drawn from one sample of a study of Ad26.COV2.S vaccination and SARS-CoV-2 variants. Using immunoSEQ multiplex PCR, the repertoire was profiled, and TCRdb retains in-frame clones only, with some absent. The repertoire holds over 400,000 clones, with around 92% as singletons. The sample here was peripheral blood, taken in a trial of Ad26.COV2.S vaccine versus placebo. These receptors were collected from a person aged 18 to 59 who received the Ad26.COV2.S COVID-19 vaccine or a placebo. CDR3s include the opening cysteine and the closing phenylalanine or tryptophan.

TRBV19,CASRRGLNYGYTF
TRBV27,CASSLTGANSYEQYF
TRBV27,CASWGVAKNIQYF
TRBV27,CASSLFGPGGTSNQPQHF
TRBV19,CASSIAGGTEAFF
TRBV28,CASSRHSGTGYGYTF
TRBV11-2,CASSLDRPHSYEQYF
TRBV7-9,CASSMGQLPLHF
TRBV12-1,CASSTSTGGGSGYTF
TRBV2,CASSEGTVSNQPQHF
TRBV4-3,CASSQATSGKETQYF
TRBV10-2,CASSATGGTQPQHF
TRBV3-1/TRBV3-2,CASSQTSGTGELFF
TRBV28,CASSLAYRVTEAFF
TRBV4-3,CASSQYYSQSPNQPQHF
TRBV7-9,CASSFLIPPGTDYYGYTF